The 32 T cell receptor beta chains in this list originate from one sample, sequenced in a study of T-cell reconstitution after alpha-beta-depleted transplantation in children. Preparation of the TCRbeta library was carried out with unique molecular identifiers. One entry per CDR3 protein, called by TCRdb with MiXCR from the PCR reads. This sample carries 700,000 or so distinct CDR3 sequences, about 12% of them seen once, and the ten largest clones take 0.75% to 0.85%. Sample: PBMCs, taken before TCRalphabeta/CD19-depleted stem cell transplant. These receptors were taken from a girl aged 2 to 10 with congenital amegakaryocytic thrombocytopenia, due to receive a stem cell transplant.

This clonotype was observed a handful of times. The chain carries TRBV20-1 and TRBJ1-1; 9 positions match TRBD1. Unmatched junction bases numbered 8, after V lost 5 bases and J lost 7 bases. This CDR3 contains 13 residues. Germline values: CDR1 DFQATT, CDR2 SNEGSKA (reference sequence). The CDR3 nucleotides read TGCAGTGCTCGCACCGGGACAGGGTATGAAGCTTTCTTT. Residues: CSARTGTGYEAFF.

This clonotype was detected a few times. The CDR3 nucleotides are TGTGCCAGCAGCCAGGGACTAGCGGGAGGGAAGGCCAAAAACATTCAGTACTTC. Translation gives CASSQGLAGGKAKNIQYF. The chain combines TRBV3-1 with TRBJ2-4, with 16 bases aligning to TRBD2. Per germline, CDR1 LGHDT and CDR2 YNNKEL (reference sequence). The CDR3 loop spans 18 amino acids. The junction had 3 bases not matched to a gene; V was cut back by 3 bases and J by 1 base.

This clonotype was picked up many times. V is TRBV20-1 and J is TRBJ2-1; perhaps D is TRBD1 or TRBD2 (5 bases each). Germline V gene lookup returns CDR1 DFQATT and CDR2 SNEGSKA (reference sequence). The CDR3 has 15 residues. Trimming removed 3 bases at V and 2 bases at J, with 14 bases between. As DNA, the CDR3 is TGCAGTGCTAGTTGGGGACGTCCTACCTACAATGAGCAGTTCTTC. It encodes CSASWGRPTYNEQFF.

At least ten counts were recorded for this clonotype. The chain recombines TRBV20-1 with TRBJ1-4; TRBD1 matches at 7 bases. V trimming: 1 base; J trimming: 8 bases; junction bases outside the gene matches: 10. Looked up from germline, CDR1 is DFQATT and CDR2 is SNEGSKA (reference sequence). The CDR3 extends over 15 amino acids. The CDR3 is CSARGFTGVSEKLFF. In DNA form, the CDR3 reads TGCAGTGCTAGAGGGTTTACAGGGGTTTCCGAAAAACTGTTTTTT.

In this sample, this clonotype turned up a few times. At one of its ends the junction is not consistent with the germline gene, which may arise from a read error. The rearrangement uses TRBV10-1 and TRBJ2-3, with D maybe TRBD2 (5 bases). Germline loops: CDR1 WNHNN, CDR2 SYGVQD (reference sequence). The CDR3 length is 13 residues. CDR3 residues: CASSESIGIPQYF. The CDR3 DNA reads TGCGCCAGTAGTGAGTCTATCGGGATACCGCAGTATTTT.

In this sample, this clonotype turned up many times. The chain recombines TRBV5-1 with TRBJ2-7; 7 bases line up with TRBD2. The V gene's germline CDR1 is SGHRS and CDR2 YFSETQ. The trim removed 0 bases at V and 3 bases at J, leaving 6 bases unmatched. The CDR3 is 15 amino acids. The chain's CDR3 is CASSLGSGGFYEQYF. DNA for the CDR3: TGCGCCAGCAGCTTGGGATCGGGAGGCTTCTACGAGCAGTACTTC.

This sequence joins TRBV10-2 and TRBJ2-2; 13 bases align to TRBD2. The V gene's germline CDR1 is WSHSY and CDR2 SAAADI. V was pared by 3 bases and J by 8 bases, with 6 bases of the junction left unmatched. The CDR3 has 16 residues. CDR3 in amino acids: CASSDPGLAGSGELFF. CDR3 in DNA: TGCGCCAGCAGTGACCCGGGACTAGCGGGGTCGGGGGAGCTGTTTTTT.

The table lists this clonotype with a few counts. V and J are TRBV20-1 and TRBJ2-1; perhaps TRBD2 as D (6 bases). V shed 3 bases and J shed 0 bases, with 15 bases lying between them. The CDR3 consists of 16 residues. CDR1 is DFQATT, CDR2 SNEGSKA, per germline (reference sequence). The CDR3 sequence is CSARFQGLPSYNEQFF. CDR3 DNA: TGCAGTGCTAGGTTTCAAGGACTACCCTCCTACAATGAGCAGTTCTTC.

The table lists this clonotype with many counts. The V gene is TRBV15, the J gene TRBJ2-7; TRBD2 aligns across 8 bases. CDR1 LNHNV and CDR2 YYDKDF come from the germline V gene (reference sequence). The CDR3 sequence is 15 residues long. The junction had 10 bases not matched to a gene; V was cut back by 4 bases and J by 5 bases. The chain's CDR3 is CATSMLAGTFNEQYF. The CDR3 DNA reads TGTGCCACCAGCATGTTAGCGGGAACTTTCAACGAGCAGTACTTC.

V is TRBV20-1 and J is TRBJ2-1, with 7 bases fitting TRBD2. This CDR3 has 16 amino acids. Looked up from germline, CDR1 is DFQATT and CDR2 is SNEGSKA (reference sequence). V lost 5 bases, J lost 8 bases, and 18 bases stayed unmatched. For the CDR3, the DNA is TGCAGTGCTCCTCCTGGGGCGGGAGAATTTCTCCATGAGCAGTTCTTC. This gives the protein CSAPPGAGEFLHEQFF.

This chain uses TRBV29-1 with TRBJ2-1, with D maybe TRBD2 (6 bases). The CDR3 extends over 16 amino acids. Germline V lookup: CDR1 SQVTM, CDR2 ANQGSEA. Deletions cut 1 base from V and 4 bases from J, with 17 bases between. DNA of the CDR3: TGCAGCGTTGAAGTAGGGACTCAGCGGGCTTACAATGAGCAGTTCTTC. The encoded protein is CSVEVGTQRAYNEQFF.

The chain uses TRBV21-1 and TRBJ2-7; TRBD1 reflects the table's D call only, with no check against the DNA. TRBV21-1 is a documented pseudogene. This CDR3 region has 15 residues. The CDR3 region is CASSRFRDRVYEQYF. The CDR3 DNA sequence: TGTGCCAGCAGCCGCTTCCGGGACAGGGTGTACGAGCAGTACTTC.

The V gene is TRBV30, the J gene TRBJ2-3; a weak D match, TRBD2 (6 bases). The CDR3 spans 13 residues. V dropped 2 bases and J dropped 0 bases, with 6 bases sitting between them. From germline, CDR1 is GTSNPN and CDR2 SVGIG (reference sequence). In DNA, the CDR3 is TGTGCCTGGAGTAGCGGGAGCACAGATACGCAGTATTTT. Its protein is CAWSSGSTDTQYF.

The sample holds many counts of this clonotype. V is TRBV10-3 and J is TRBJ2-7, with D tentatively TRBD2 (5 bases). The ends were cut back, 3 bases at V and 6 bases at J, with 12 bases in the middle. This CDR3 has 13 residues. CDR1 is ENHRY, CDR2 SYGVKD, per germline. CDR3 amino acids: CAISDGLGLEQYF. CDR3 in DNA: TGTGCCATCAGTGACGGCCTCGGACTCGAGCAGTACTTC.

This clonotype was detected many times. The rearrangement joins TRBV20-1 to TRBJ2-1; weak D call: TRBD2 (6 bases). V lost 0 bases and J 8 bases, leaving 20 bases between the germline ends. There are 16 residues in the CDR3. Germline assignment: CDR1 DFQATT and CDR2 SNEGSKA (reference sequence). The CDR3 sequence: CSARDVLGRSVYEQFF. As DNA, the CDR3 is TGCAGTGCTAGAGATGTACTCGGGAGATCGGTTTATGAGCAGTTCTTC.

Concerning this clonotype itself: This may come from a read error, since a much larger clone is one base off. The CDR3 ends on some other residue instead of the conserved phenylalanine or tryptophan, so this is likely a read error. V usage is TRBV20-1 and J usage is TRBJ1-2; perhaps TRBD1 as D (5 bases). Trimming pared 0 bases from V and 7 bases from J, leaving 6 bases between. The CDR3 length is 11 residues. Looked up from germline, CDR1 is DFQATT and CDR2 is SNEGSKA (reference sequence). CDR3 DNA: TGCAGTGCTAGAGAGGGGGGTGGCTACACCTTG. Translated: CSAREGGGYTL.

This chain joins TRBV20-1 and TRBJ2-5, with 9 bases identical to TRBD1. Germline V CDR1 and CDR2: DFQATT, SNEGSKA (reference sequence). V was pared by 5 bases and J by 2 bases, with 9 bases of the junction left unmatched. The CDR3 covers 15 residues. CDR3 amino acids: CSALIPGQGQETQYF. DNA for the CDR3: TGCAGTGCTCTAATCCCGGGACAGGGACAAGAGACCCAGTACTTC.

DNA of the CDR3: TGTGCCAGCAGTTTAGTAGCGGTCTCCTACAATGAGCAGTTCTTC. It specifies CASSLVAVSYNEQFF. The chain couples TRBV12-3 or TRBV12-4 to TRBJ2-1, with D possibly matching TRBD2 (6 bases). The V gene lost 1 base and the J gene lost 0 bases, with 7 bases spanning the gap. The CDR3 has 15 amino acids.

The sample holds a few counts of this clonotype. This rearrangement joins TRBV20-1 to TRBJ1-1; 8 bases are shared with TRBD1. The ends lost 5 bases at V and 2 bases at J; junction bases unmatched: 4. CDR1 is DFQATT and CDR2 is SNEGSKA in the germline V gene (reference sequence). The CDR3 is 13 residues long. CDR3 sequence reads: CSAEGTGNTEAFF. In DNA form, the CDR3 reads TGCAGTGCTGAGGGGACAGGAAACACTGAAGCTTTCTTT.

The J gene is TRBJ2-3, the V gene TRBV11-1; D is tentatively TRBD1 or TRBD2 (6 bases each). CDR3 length: 18 residues. From germline, CDR1 is SGHAT and CDR2 FQDESV (reference sequence). The germline V and J ends were trimmed by 1 base and 0 bases, with 17 bases remaining between them. The CDR3 here is CASSLGSGAGTSTDTQYF. Here the CDR3 DNA reads TGTGCCAGCAGCTTAGGTTCAGGGGCCGGGACTAGCACAGATACGCAGTATTTT.

This rearrangement joins TRBV5-5 to TRBJ2-5; D is unclear. The germline CDR1 and CDR2 sequences are SGHKS and YYEKEE (reference sequence). The CDR3 has 14 amino acids. The ends were cut back, 0 bases at V and 7 bases at J, with 13 bases in the middle. CDR3 loop: CASSLDVWVGTQYF. The DNA for the CDR3 is TGTGCCAGCAGCTTGGACGTCTGGGTCGGGACCCAGTACTTC.

In its sample, this clonotype was seen many times. V and J are TRBV5-1 and TRBJ2-1, with TRBD2 matching over 8 bases. This CDR3 has 15 residues. V dropped 6 bases and J dropped 7; count of bases not matched to a gene: 12. The germline CDR1 and CDR2 sequences are SGHRS and YFSETQ. CDR3 loop: CASTLVDSGINEQFF. Here the CDR3 DNA reads TGCGCCAGCACCCTCGTGGATAGCGGGATTAATGAGCAGTTCTTC.

This clonotype was observed a few times. The chain is built from TRBV28 and TRBJ2-5, with no clear D. Germline CDR1 MDHEN, CDR2 SYDVKM. This CDR3 region has 13 residues. The germline V and J ends were trimmed by 5 bases and 7 bases, with 14 bases remaining between them. The CDR3 loop reads CASSPSPARTQYF. The CDR3 coding sequence is TGTGCCAGCAGTCCCAGCCCCGCACGGACCCAGTACTTC.

This clonotype was observed a few times. The chain combines TRBV5-1 with TRBJ2-1; 7 positions match TRBD2. This CDR3 comprises 15 residues. In germline, CDR1 is SGHRS, CDR2 YFSETQ. V trimming: 4 bases; J trimming: 7 bases; junction bases outside the gene matches: 11. The CDR3 spells CASSKFRDYQNEQFF. The CDR3 coding sequence is TGCGCCAGCAGCAAGTTCCGGGACTACCAAAATGAGCAGTTCTTC.

This clonotype was seen a single time. A read error may produce the germline difference seen at one junction end. The chain carries TRBV5-1 and TRBJ2-1, with D unclear. The CDR3 has 15 residues. Germline CDR1 and CDR2: SGHRS and YFSETQ. CDR3 region: CACSSQRASHNEQFF. The CDR3 DNA is TGCGCCTGCAGCTCCCAGCGCGCGAGTCACAATGAGCAGTTCTTC.

This clonotype was detected ten times or more. The chain carries TRBV12-3 or TRBV12-4 and TRBJ2-2; 10 bases are shared with TRBD2. V lost 1 base, J lost 9 bases, and 8 bases stayed unmatched. The CDR3 length is 16 residues. Here the CDR3 reads CASSLVPAGGPRELFF. The CDR3 nucleotides read TGTGCCAGCAGTTTAGTTCCAGCGGGAGGGCCCCGGGAGCTGTTTTTT.

This clonotype was seen a handful of times. The CDR3 DNA reads TGCAGTGCCAGGCCGATGCGGGAGTCGGTCTATGAGCAGTTCTTC. It yields the protein CSARPMRESVYEQFF. The chain couples TRBV20-1 to TRBJ2-1; 7 bases match TRBD2. The CDR3 is 15 amino acids. Germline CDR1 is DFQATT and CDR2 is SNEGSKA (reference sequence). The trim removed 6 bases at V and 8 bases at J, leaving 16 bases unmatched.

This clonotype came up many times. V usage is TRBV6-5 and J usage is TRBJ2-4; D is unresolved. Germline V gene data show CDR1 as MNHEY and CDR2 as SVGAGI. This CDR3 spans 19 amino acids. V lost 0 bases to trimming and J lost 0 bases, with 18 bases between them. Here the CDR3 reads CASSYSSLSSGKAKNIQYF. In DNA form, the CDR3 reads TGTGCCAGCAGTTACTCGAGTTTATCGTCGGGCAAAGCCAAAAACATTCAGTACTTC.

This clonotype was seen many times. The chain uses TRBV12-3 or TRBV12-4 and TRBJ2-7; no definite D call. Trimming removed 4 bases from V and 3 bases from J, with 10 bases in between. The CDR3 is 13 amino acids. CDR3 protein: CASSSTYHYEQYF. As DNA, the CDR3 is TGTGCCAGCAGTTCGACGTACCACTACGAGCAGTACTTC.

This clonotype was recorded at least ten times. The chain employs TRBV5-1 and TRBJ2-5; TRBD1 might be the D (6 bases). V shed 4 bases and J shed 4 bases, with 8 bases lying between them. The CDR3 is made up of 12 amino acids. The germline V gene has CDR1 SGHRS and CDR2 YFSETQ. Here the CDR3 reads CASSTDRETQYF. DNA for the CDR3: TGCGCCAGCAGCACGGACAGAGAGACCCAGTACTTC.

Ten or more counts support this clonotype. This chain connects TRBV12-3 or TRBV12-4 to TRBJ2-2, with TRBD2 identical over 7 bases. The CDR3 spans 16 residues. Unmatched junction bases numbered 9, after V lost 4 bases and J lost 4 bases. CDR3 region: CASSWGGDRGTGELFF. DNA of the CDR3: TGTGCCAGCAGTTGGGGGGGGGACCGAGGCACCGGGGAGCTGTTTTTT.

The count of this clonotype is one. One junction end does not reproduce the germline sequence, and a read error may be involved. This rearrangement joins TRBV20-1 to TRBJ2-5; 7 nucleotides align to TRBD2. The CDR3 is made up of 13 amino acids. Germline V gives CDR1 DFQATT, CDR2 SNEGSKA (reference sequence). The CDR3 DNA reads as TGCAGTGCAAGAGCGGGATACGAAGAGACCCAGTACTTC. Translation: CSARAGYEETQYF.